The following is a TCR beta chain sequence with its context. V lost 1 base, J lost 2 bases, and 13 bases lay in between. Germline CDR1 reads SGHTS; CDR2 reads YDEGEE. This CDR3 is built from 16 residues. As handled by the study authors: Amplified reference gene primers provided the basis for estimating nucleated cell counts. Measured with immunoSEQ multiplex PCR; TCRdb has only the in-frame clones, and not every one. V and J calls and clone size are given by that table; D and trimming were obtained from the DNA. The sample has more than 200,000 clones, approximately 85% seen once; the top ten hold 7% to 10%. The data were obtained in a study of blood T cell repertoires in COVID-19.

The V and J genes are TRBV5-8 and TRBJ1-5, with a possible D match to TRBD1 (5 bases). This receptor was identified in a woman of 80 years or more with COVID-19, enrolled during active disease. Sequencing used peripheral blood. The CDR3 region is CASSLFRGMGNQPQHF. As DNA, the CDR3 is TGTGCCAGCAGCTTGTTTAGGGGAATGGGCAATCAGCCCCAGCATTTT.